A selection of T cell receptor beta chains follows, all from one sample in a study of early T cells in non-severe SARS-CoV-2 infection. TCRdb used MiXCR to reprocess the 5' RACE reads, holding one entry per CDR3 protein. The table lists approximately 45,000 distinct CDR3 sequences, around 6.9% of them singletons. The source material was whole blood. The source is an adult who was a healthcare worker with PCR-confirmed SARS-CoV-2 infection or an uninfected control (not recorded which). Each CDR3 is given with its conserved first and last residue. A D gene is named only where the DNA matches it firmly. Size values are once, few and many counts, or a class for expanded clones, and some rows have none.

>TRBJ2-5|TRBV12-3/TRBV12-4|11|-|many
TGTGCCAGCAGTTTGGCAGAGACCCAGTACTTC
CASSLAETQYF
>TRBJ2-7|TRBV10-3|14|TRBD1|few
TGTGCCATCAGCTGGACAGGGGGGTCCTACGAGCAGTACTTC
CAISWTGGSYEQYF
>TRBJ1-1|TRBV6-5|13|-|-
TGTGCCAGCAGTACTCAGGGTAAAACTGAAGCTTTCTTT
CASSTQGKTEAFF
>TRBJ1-3|TRBV12-3/TRBV12-4|14|-|many
TGTGCCAGCAGAACCGTTGTGACTGGAAACACCATATATTTT
CASRTVVTGNTIYF
>TRBJ2-2|TRBV10-1|14|-|-
TGCGCCACGCAGGGTTCCCGGAACACCGGGGAGCTGTTTTTT
CATQGSRNTGELFF
>TRBJ2-1|TRBV11-2|15|TRBD1|-
TGTGCCAGCAGCGCCGGGACAGCTTCCTACAATGAGCAGTTCTTC
CASSAGTASYNEQFF
>TRBJ1-2|TRBV6-5|15|-|-
TGTGCCAGCAGTTACTCGAGGGCGGATAACTATGGCTACACCTTC
CASSYSRADNYGYTF
>TRBJ2-5|TRBV4-1|15|TRBD1|-
TGCGCCAGCAGCCAAATGACAGGGGGCCTGGAGACCCAGTACTTC
CASSQMTGGLETQYF
>TRBJ2-7|TRBV5-6|13|-|few
TGTGCCAGCAGCACTTACAGGGAATACGAGCAGTACTTC
CASSTYREYEQYF
>TRBJ1-5|TRBV5-1|15|-|many
TGCGCCAGCAGCCCCGTCCCCGGGGCTGGTCAGCCCCAGCATTTT
CASSPVPGAGQPQHF
>TRBJ2-3|TRBV7-2|17|TRBD1|-
TGTGCCAGCAGCCCGAGCTTAGGGGGCGGTAGCACAGATACGCAGTATTTT
CASSPSLGGGSTDTQYF
>TRBJ2-4|TRBV5-5|13|-|many
TGTGCCAGCAGCTCCGTGGAAATCCACATTCAGTACTTC
CASSSVEIHIQYF
>TRBJ2-1|TRBV19|16|TRBD1|-
TGTGCCAGTAGTCGCCACCGGGACAGACCGAACAATGAGCAGTTCTTC
CASSRHRDRPNNEQFF
>TRBJ1-6|TRBV30|13|-|-
TGTGCCTGGAGTAAGAACAGAAATTCACCCCTCCACTTT
CAWSKNRNSPLHF
>TRBJ2-5|TRBV20-1|15|TRBD1|few
TGCAGTGCTAGGACAGGGGGGTCCCCCCAAGAGACCCAGTACTTC
CSARTGGSPQETQYF
>TRBJ1-5|TRBV7-3|13|TRBD1|many
TGTGCCAGTTCTCAGGGGGCGAATCAGCCCCAGCATTTT
CASSQGANQPQHF
>TRBJ2-6|TRBV7-2|12|-|-
TGTGCCACCCTTGCGGGGGCCAACGTCCTGACTTTC
CATLAGANVLTF
>TRBJ2-3|TRBV24-1|14|-|many
TGTGCCACCAGTGATACACAGGGAACAGATACGCAGTATTTT
CATSDTQGTDTQYF
>TRBJ2-5|TRBV11-2|16|-|many
TGTGCCAGCAGCCTAAGAAAAGGGCAGGGACAAGAGACCCAGTACTTC
CASSLRKGQGQETQYF
>TRBJ2-7|TRBV3-1|16|TRBD2|few
TGTGCCAGCAGCCAACAGCCTAGCGGGGGCACCTACGAGCAGTACTTC
CASSQQPSGGTYEQYF
>TRBJ2-7|TRBV11-2|11|TRBD2|few
TGTGCCAGCAGCTCGCGGGGGGCTGCGTACTTC
CASSSRGAAYF
>TRBJ1-6|TRBV12-5|13|-|few
TGTGCTAGTGCCAAGGACAGTTATTCACCCCTCCACTTT
CASAKDSYSPLHF
>TRBJ2-3|TRBV20-1|15|TRBD1|few
TGCAGTGCTAGAGATCCGGGACAGGGGGCGGATACGCAGTATTTT
CSARDPGQGADTQYF
>TRBJ2-7|TRBV5-1|15|-|-
TGCGCCAGCAGCTTGGATCCCTCCGTACCCTACGAGCAGTACTTC
CASSLDPSVPYEQYF
>TRBJ2-5|TRBV5-1|14|-|many
TGCGCCAGCAGCCCGGGGACACTTCAAGAGACCCAGTACTTC
CASSPGTLQETQYF